These T cell receptor beta chains were read from a single sample in a study of blood T cell repertoires in COVID-19. Assay: immunoSEQ multiplex PCR; the TCRdb copy retains only in-frame clones and omits some. The sample holds approximately 450,000 clones, nearly 90% seen once. Material for sequencing was PBMCs or T cells enriched from blood (not recorded which). The source of these receptors is a woman aged 18-29 years with acute COVID-19. Each CDR3 is given with its conserved first and last residue. A D gene is named only where the DNA matches it firmly. Clone size is not always given. Where it is, it says once, few, many or a class for expanded clones.

J: TRBJ2-7
D: TRBD2
size: NA
V: TRBV28
CDR3: CASSLSGGEQYF
DNA: TGTGCCAGCAGTTTATCGGGGGGCGAGCAGTACTTC

J: TRBJ1-5
D: NA
size: NA
V: TRBV19
CDR3: CASSIQGWQDQPQHF
DNA: TGTGCCAGTAGTATTCAGGGGTGGCAGGATCAGCCCCAGCATTTT

J: TRBJ1-6
D: TRBD1
size: NA
V: TRBV19
CDR3: CASSKTGGDSPLHF
DNA: TGTGCCAGTAGTAAGACAGGGGGCGATTCACCCCTCCACTTT

J: TRBJ2-7
D: NA
size: NA
V: TRBV5-1
CDR3: CASRTEPRTYEQYF
DNA: TGCGCCAGCAGGACAGAGCCTAGAACCTACGAGCAGTACTTC

J: TRBJ2-7
D: NA
size: NA
V: TRBV21-1
CDR3: CASSNGQMNPGTYEQYF
DNA: TGTGCCAGCAGCAACGGACAGATGAACCCCGGAACCTACGAGCAGTACTTC

J: TRBJ2-2
D: TRBD2
size: NA
V: TRBV11-2
CDR3: CASSPRTSGGAGELFF
DNA: TGTGCCAGCAGCCCGAGGACTAGCGGGGGGGCCGGGGAGCTGTTTTTT

J: TRBJ1-1
D: NA
size: NA
V: TRBV5-4
CDR3: CASSLLSGRNTEAFF
DNA: TGTGCCAGCAGCTTGTTGAGTGGGCGGAACACTGAAGCTTTCTTT

J: TRBJ1-1
D: TRBD1
size: NA
V: TRBV11-2
CDR3: CASSPYAGGDTEAFF
DNA: TGTGCCAGCAGCCCGTACGCAGGGGGAGATACTGAAGCTTTCTTT

J: TRBJ1-4
D: NA
size: once
V: TRBV3-1/TRBV3-2
CDR3: CASSQGQLGGEKLFF
DNA: TGTGCCAGCAGCCAAGGACAGCTGGGAGGGGAAAAACTGTTTTTT

J: TRBJ2-2
D: TRBD1
size: NA
V: TRBV9
CDR3: CASSNRDSRPGELFF
DNA: TGTGCCAGCAGCAACCGGGACAGCCGGCCCGGGGAGCTGTTTTTT

J: TRBJ2-7
D: NA
size: NA
V: TRBV19
CDR3: CASSIDREGNYEQYF
DNA: TGTGCCAGTAGTATAGATCGGGAAGGGAACTACGAGCAGTACTTC

J: TRBJ2-5
D: TRBD2
size: NA
V: TRBV7-2
CDR3: CASRPIAGGSPETQYF
DNA: TGTGCCAGCAGGCCGATAGCGGGGGGGTCCCCAGAGACCCAGTACTTC

J: TRBJ2-7
D: TRBD1
size: NA
V: TRBV19
CDR3: CASSAGQGGYEQYF
DNA: TGTGCCAGTAGTGCCGGACAGGGAGGCTACGAGCAGTACTTC

J: TRBJ1-2
D: NA
size: NA
V: TRBV30
CDR3: CAWSVAGPYGYTF
DNA: TGTGCCTGGAGTGTTGCGGGCCCCTATGGCTACACCTTC

J: TRBJ1-1
D: NA
size: NA
V: TRBV10-3
CDR3: CAIRGEVNTEAFF
DNA: TGTGCCATCAGAGGAGAGGTGAACACTGAAGCTTTCTTT

J: TRBJ1-3
D: NA
size: few
V: TRBV5-1
CDR3: CASSLDEGGNTIYF
DNA: TGCGCCAGCAGCTTGGACGAGGGCGGAAACACCATATATTTT

J: TRBJ1-1
D: TRBD1
size: NA
V: TRBV7-2
CDR3: CASSNDREDTEAFF
DNA: TGTGCCAGCAGCAACGACAGGGAGGACACTGAAGCTTTCTTT

J: TRBJ2-3
D: NA
size: NA
V: TRBV27
CDR3: CASSLVSGDTQYF
DNA: TGTGCCAGCAGTTTAGTAAGCGGAGATACGCAGTATTTT

J: TRBJ2-3
D: NA
size: NA
V: TRBV11-2
CDR3: CASSSRGSTDTQYF
DNA: TGTGCCAGCAGCTCCCGGGGGAGCACAGATACGCAGTATTTT

J: TRBJ2-7
D: NA
size: NA
V: TRBV10-2
CDR3: CASSERGGAREQYF
DNA: TGCGCCAGCAGTGAGAGAGGGGGTGCCCGCGAGCAGTACTTC

J: TRBJ1-5
D: TRBD1
size: once
V: TRBV7-9
CDR3: CASSLTGQQPQHF
DNA: TGTGCCAGCAGCTTGACAGGGCAACAGCCCCAGCATTTT

J: TRBJ1-6
D: TRBD1
size: NA
V: TRBV7-9
CDR3: CASSFGTGAYNSPLHF
DNA: TGTGCCAGCAGCTTTGGGACAGGCGCTTATAATTCACCCCTCCACTTT

J: TRBJ1-1
D: NA
size: once
V: TRBV7-9
CDR3: CASSRTGSPPGNTEAFF
DNA: TGTGCCAGCTCTCGTACAGGGAGCCCTCCGGGAAACACTGAAGCTTTCTTT

J: TRBJ1-2
D: NA
size: NA
V: TRBV5-1
CDR3: CASSLTGQGYTF
DNA: TGCGCCAGCAGCTTGACAGGTCAGGGCTACACCTTC

J: TRBJ2-7
D: NA
size: NA
V: TRBV10-1
CDR3: CASSDLRRGHNYEQYF
DNA: TGCGCCAGCAGTGATCTAAGGAGGGGCCATAACTACGAGCAGTACTTC

J: TRBJ2-1
D: TRBD2
size: NA
V: TRBV25-1
CDR3: CASSELSGRGNEQFF
DNA: TGTGCCAGCAGTGAGTTAAGCGGGAGGGGAAATGAGCAGTTCTTC

J: TRBJ1-2
D: NA
size: once
V: TRBV28
CDR3: CASSTDGGAKGYTF
DNA: TGTGCCAGCAGTACGGACGGCGGGGCGAAAGGCTACACCTTC

J: TRBJ2-3
D: NA
size: NA
V: TRBV7-9
CDR3: CASSLVEGPYTDTQYF
DNA: TGTGCCAGCAGCTTAGTGGAGGGCCCCTACACAGATACGCAGTATTTT

J: TRBJ2-7
D: TRBD2
size: once
V: TRBV4-2
CDR3: CASSQDPGTSGGPYSYEQYF
DNA: TGTGCCAGCAGCCAAGATCCCGGGACTAGCGGGGGGCCGTACTCCTACGAGCAGTACTTC

J: TRBJ1-1
D: NA
size: once
V: TRBV6-5
CDR3: CASSGHTEAFF
DNA: TGTGCCAGCTCAGGGCACACTGAAGCTTTCTTT

J: TRBJ2-1
D: NA
size: NA
V: TRBV9
CDR3: CASSVEHSRNEQFF
DNA: TGTGCCAGCAGCGTAGAACACAGTCGCAATGAGCAGTTCTTC

J: TRBJ2-7
D: NA
size: NA
V: TRBV29-1
CDR3: CSVEDFGGTSSYEQYF
DNA: TGCAGCGTTGAGGACTTCGGGGGGACAAGCTCCTACGAGCAGTACTTC

J: TRBJ2-2
D: TRBD1
size: NA
V: TRBV24-1
CDR3: CATSDLRTGASTGELFF
DNA: TGTGCCACCAGTGATTTGCGTACAGGGGCTTCCACCGGGGAGCTGTTTTTT

J: TRBJ1-4
D: NA
size: NA
V: TRBV28
CDR3: CASSSRGGREKLFF
DNA: TGTGCCAGCAGCTCCCGGGGGGGTAGGGAAAAACTGTTTTTT

J: TRBJ2-7
D: NA
size: NA
V: TRBV5-4
CDR3: CASSSRDEYEQYF
DNA: TGTGCCAGCAGTTCACGGGATGAATACGAGCAGTACTTC

J: TRBJ2-5
D: TRBD1
size: NA
V: TRBV6-5
CDR3: CASSSRQGAWETQYF
DNA: TGTGCCAGCAGTAGTCGACAGGGGGCTTGGGAGACCCAGTACTTC

J: TRBJ2-5
D: TRBD2
size: NA
V: TRBV6-2/TRBV6-3
CDR3: CASSYLASGGRIETQYF
DNA: TGTGCCAGCAGTTACTTGGCTAGCGGGGGCCGGATAGAGACCCAGTACTTC

J: TRBJ2-3
D: TRBD1
size: few
V: TRBV24-1
CDR3: CATTPGTGGTDTQYF
DNA: TGTGCCACCACCCCCGGGACAGGGGGCACAGATACGCAGTATTTT

J: TRBJ1-4
D: NA
size: NA
V: TRBV5-4
CDR3: CASSLAGKSEKLFF
DNA: TGTGCCAGCAGCTTGGCGGGGAAGTCGGAAAAACTGTTTTTT

J: TRBJ2-7
D: NA
size: once
V: TRBV19
CDR3: CASSFLNEQYF
DNA: TGTGCCAGTAGTTTTCTTAACGAGCAGTACTTC

J: TRBJ2-2
D: TRBD1
size: NA
V: TRBV6-2/TRBV6-3
CDR3: CASSIDRVGTGELFF
DNA: TGTGCCAGCAGCATAGACAGGGTGGGCACCGGGGAGCTGTTTTTT

J: TRBJ1-2
D: NA
size: once
V: TRBV7-9
CDR3: CASSYLSGGYTF
DNA: TGTGCCAGCAGCTACTTGTCGGGTGGCTACACCTTC

J: TRBJ1-2
D: TRBD1
size: NA
V: TRBV9
CDR3: CASSVLTGAALESNYGYTF
DNA: TGTGCCAGCAGCGTATTGACAGGGGCCGCGTTAGAGAGTAACTATGGCTACACCTTC

J: TRBJ2-7
D: TRBD1
size: NA
V: TRBV28
CDR3: CASRNPGQGYEQYF
DNA: TGTGCCAGCAGAAACCCGGGACAGGGCTACGAGCAGTACTTC

J: TRBJ1-2
D: TRBD1
size: few
V: TRBV29-1
CDR3: CSVTQGADYGYTF
DNA: TGCAGCGTTACCCAGGGGGCGGACTATGGCTACACCTTC

J: TRBJ2-1
D: NA
size: once
V: TRBV7-9
CDR3: CASSLNDNYNEQFF
DNA: TGTGCCAGCAGCTTAAATGACAACTACAATGAGCAGTTCTTC

J: TRBJ2-7
D: NA
size: NA
V: TRBV7-2
CDR3: CASLPKPGGFYEQYF
DNA: TGTGCCAGCCTCCCCAAACCTGGGGGCTTCTACGAGCAGTACTTC

J: TRBJ2-4
D: NA
size: NA
V: TRBV5-1
CDR3: CASSLQGSKNIQYF
DNA: TGCGCCAGCAGCCTACAGGGCAGCAAAAACATTCAGTACTTC

J: TRBJ2-2
D: NA
size: NA
V: TRBV7-2
CDR3: CASSLKPAGGELFF
DNA: TGTGCCAGCAGCCTAAAACCTGCGGGCGGGGAGCTGTTTTTT

J: TRBJ1-2
D: NA
size: NA
V: TRBV29-1
CDR3: CSVETGLGGYTF
DNA: TGCAGCGTTGAAACAGGGCTCGGTGGCTACACCTTC

J: TRBJ2-1
D: TRBD2
size: NA
V: TRBV5-1
CDR3: CASSPTSGSSYNEQFF
DNA: TGCGCCAGCAGCCCTACTAGCGGAAGCTCCTACAATGAGCAGTTCTTC

J: TRBJ2-5
D: TRBD2
size: NA
V: TRBV6-5
CDR3: CASSNGAGGRETQYF
DNA: TGTGCCAGCAGCAACGGAGCGGGGGGGAGAGAGACCCAGTACTTC